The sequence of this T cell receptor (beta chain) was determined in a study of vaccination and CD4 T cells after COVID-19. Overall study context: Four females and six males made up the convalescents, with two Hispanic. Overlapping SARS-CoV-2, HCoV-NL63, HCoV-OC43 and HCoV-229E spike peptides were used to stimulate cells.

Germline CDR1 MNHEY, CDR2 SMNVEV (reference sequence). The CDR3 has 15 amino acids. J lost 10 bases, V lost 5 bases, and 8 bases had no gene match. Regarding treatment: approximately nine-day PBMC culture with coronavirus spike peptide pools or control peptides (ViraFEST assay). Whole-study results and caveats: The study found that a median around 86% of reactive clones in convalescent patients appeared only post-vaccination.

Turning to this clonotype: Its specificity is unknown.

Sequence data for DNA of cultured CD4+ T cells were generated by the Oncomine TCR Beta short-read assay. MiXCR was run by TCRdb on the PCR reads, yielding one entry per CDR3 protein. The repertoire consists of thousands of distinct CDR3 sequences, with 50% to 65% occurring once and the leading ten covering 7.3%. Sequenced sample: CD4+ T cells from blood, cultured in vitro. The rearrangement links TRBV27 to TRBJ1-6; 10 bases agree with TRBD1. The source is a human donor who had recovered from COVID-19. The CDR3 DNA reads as TGTGCCAGCAGTCGCCAGACAGGGGGCCACTCACCCCTCCACTTT. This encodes CASSRQTGGHSPLHF.